This TCR beta chain emerged from a study of cytomegalovirus exposure and HLA in healthy donors. The PCR had 60 Vbeta and 13 Jbeta primers. Data came from immunoSEQ multiplex PCR; TCRdb stores just in-frame clones and leaves some out. The profile shows more than 150,000 clones, over 70% of them singletons. The germline CDR1 and CDR2 sequences are MGHDK and SYGVNS. The ends lost 11 bases at V and 7 bases at J; junction bases unmatched: 8. There are 13 residues in the CDR3. The sample was PBMCs. The sequence was collected from a man younger than 35 in good health and CMV-seronegative. The J gene is TRBJ1-3, the V gene TRBV25-1; 10 bases align to TRBD1. The CDR3 DNA is TGTGCCTCGGGACAGGGGATTCACAACACCATATATTTT. It encodes CASGQGIHNTIYF.